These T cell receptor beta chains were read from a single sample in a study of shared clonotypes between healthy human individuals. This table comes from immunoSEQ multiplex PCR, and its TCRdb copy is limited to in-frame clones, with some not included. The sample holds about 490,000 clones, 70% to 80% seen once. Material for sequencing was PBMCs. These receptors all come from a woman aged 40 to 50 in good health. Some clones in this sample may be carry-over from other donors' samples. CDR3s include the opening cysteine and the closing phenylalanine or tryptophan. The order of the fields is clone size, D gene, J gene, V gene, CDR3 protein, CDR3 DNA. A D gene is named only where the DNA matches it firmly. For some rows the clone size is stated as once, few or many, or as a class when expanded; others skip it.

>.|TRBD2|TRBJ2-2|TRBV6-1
CASSEGIRTSGSGELFF
TGTGCCAGCAGTGAAGGGATTAGGACTAGCGGGTCCGGGGAGCTGTTTTTT
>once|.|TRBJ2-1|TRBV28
CASAQSSYNEQFF
TGTGCCAGCGCCCAGAGCTCCTACAATGAGCAGTTCTTC
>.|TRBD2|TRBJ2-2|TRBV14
CASSHMAGGFIGELFF
TGTGCCAGCAGCCACATGGCGGGAGGTTTTATCGGGGAGCTGTTTTTT
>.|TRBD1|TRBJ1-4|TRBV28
CASTPGQGIREKLFF
TGTGCCAGCACCCCAGGACAGGGGATTAGAGAAAAACTGTTTTTT
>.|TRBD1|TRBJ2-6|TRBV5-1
CASSRTGTGSSGANVLTF
TGCGCCAGCAGCAGAACCGGGACAGGGTCGTCTGGGGCCAACGTCCTGACTTTC
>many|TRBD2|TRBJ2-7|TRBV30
CAWSGSGDTAEQYF
TGTGCCTGGAGTGGTAGCGGGGACACCGCCGAGCAGTACTTC
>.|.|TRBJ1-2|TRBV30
CAWNREGYGYTF
TGTGCCTGGAACAGGGAGGGCTATGGCTACACCTTC
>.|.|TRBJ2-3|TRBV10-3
CAIRGYGTSTDTQYF
TGTGCCATCAGGGGATACGGCACTAGCACAGATACGCAGTATTTT
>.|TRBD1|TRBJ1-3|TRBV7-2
CASSLTGGNSGNTIYF
TGTGCCAGCAGCTTAACAGGGGGGAACTCTGGAAACACCATATATTTT
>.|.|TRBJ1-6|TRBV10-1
CASSALLNSPLHF
TGCGCCAGCAGTGCCCTTTTGAATTCACCCCTCCACTTT
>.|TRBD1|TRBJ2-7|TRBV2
CASTRTGDPSYEQYF
TGTGCCAGCACCCGGACAGGAGATCCGTCCTACGAGCAGTACTTC
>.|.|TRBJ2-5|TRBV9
CASSGPLGGGETQYF
TGTGCCAGCAGCGGACCCCTTGGAGGGGGCGAGACCCAGTACTTC
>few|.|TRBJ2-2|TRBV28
CASSKDGELFF
TGTGCCAGCAGCAAGGACGGGGAGCTGTTTTTT
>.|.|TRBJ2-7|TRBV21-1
CASINTLSYEQYF
TGTGCCAGCATCAACACTCTCTCCTACGAGCAGTACTTC
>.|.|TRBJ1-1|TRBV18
CASSRASPTEAFF
TGTGCCAGCTCACGGGCCTCACCCACTGAAGCTTTCTTT
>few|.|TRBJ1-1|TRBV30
CAWSQLGNTEAFF
TGTGCCTGGAGTCAGCTGGGGAACACTGAAGCTTTCTTT
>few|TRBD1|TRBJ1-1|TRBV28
CASRSHGTGVGAFF
TGTGCCAGCAGATCCCATGGGACAGGGGTTGGTGCTTTCTTT
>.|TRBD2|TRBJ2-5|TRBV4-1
CASSQVRGYETQYF
TGCGCCAGCAGCCAAGTGCGGGGGTACGAGACCCAGTACTTC
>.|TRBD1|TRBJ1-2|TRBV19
CASSTQGTYGYTF
TGTGCCAGTAGTACACAGGGGACCTATGGCTACACCTTC
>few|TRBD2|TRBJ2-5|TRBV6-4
CASSRSGRAGETQYF
TGTGCCAGCAGTAGAAGCGGGAGGGCCGGGGAGACCCAGTACTTC
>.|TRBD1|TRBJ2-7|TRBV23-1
CASRGGQGFFYEQYF
TGCGCCAGCAGAGGGGGACAGGGGTTCTTTTACGAGCAGTACTTC
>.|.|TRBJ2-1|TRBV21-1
CASSKARGRGNEQFF
TGTGCCAGCAGCAAAGCCCGCGGGAGGGGAAATGAGCAGTTCTTC
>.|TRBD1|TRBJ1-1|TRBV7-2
CASSYPSGTVNTEAFF
TGTGCCAGCAGCTACCCCTCCGGGACAGTGAACACTGAAGCTTTCTTT
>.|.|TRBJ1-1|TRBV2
CASNQGVNTEAFF
TGTGCCAGCAACCAAGGGGTAAACACTGAAGCTTTCTTT
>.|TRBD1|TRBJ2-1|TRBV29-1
CSATGTGGGEQFF
TGCAGCGCAACCGGGACAGGGGGCGGTGAGCAGTTCTTC
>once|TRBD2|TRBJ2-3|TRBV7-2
CASSFFSGPTDTQYF
TGTGCCAGCAGCTTTTTTAGCGGGCCCACAGATACGCAGTATTTT
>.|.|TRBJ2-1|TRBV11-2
CASSRGGVAETYNEQFF
TGTGCCAGCAGCAGAGGGGGGGTAGCGGAGACTTACAATGAGCAGTTCTTC
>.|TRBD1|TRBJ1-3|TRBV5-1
CASSLVGQGGNTIYF
TGCGCCAGCAGCTTGGTGGGACAGGGAGGAAACACCATATATTTT
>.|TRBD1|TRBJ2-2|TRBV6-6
CASSPGQGAIGELFF
TGTGCCAGCAGCCCGGGACAGGGGGCGATCGGGGAGCTGTTTTTT
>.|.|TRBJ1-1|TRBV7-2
CASSYGGGSTEAFF
TGTGCCAGCAGTTACGGCGGGGGATCCACTGAAGCTTTCTTT
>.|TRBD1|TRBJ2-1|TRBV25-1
CASSESGQEVGEQFF
TGTGCCAGCAGTGAATCGGGACAGGAGGTGGGGGAGCAGTTCTTC
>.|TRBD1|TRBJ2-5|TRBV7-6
CASSSRTGPQETQYF
TGTGCCAGCAGCTCGCGGACAGGACCTCAAGAGACCCAGTACTTC
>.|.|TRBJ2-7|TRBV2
CASTRLENEQYF
TGTGCCAGCACGAGACTTGAAAACGAGCAGTACTTC
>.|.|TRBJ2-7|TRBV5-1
CASSLDRPSGEQYF
TGCGCCAGCAGCTTGGACAGACCATCGGGAGAGCAGTACTTC
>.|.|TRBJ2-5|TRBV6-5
CASSSWTQETQYF
TGTGCCAGCAGTTCTTGGACCCAAGAGACCCAGTACTTC
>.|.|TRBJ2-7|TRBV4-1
CASSQVYAFYEQYF
TGCGCCAGCAGCCAAGTTTACGCTTTCTACGAGCAGTACTTC
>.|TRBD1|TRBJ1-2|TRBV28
CASSLRRDRRYGYTF
TGTGCCAGCAGTTTAAGGAGGGACAGAAGGTATGGCTACACCTTC
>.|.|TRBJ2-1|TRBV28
CASSPSSEQFF
TGTGCCAGCAGCCCGAGCTCTGAGCAGTTCTTC
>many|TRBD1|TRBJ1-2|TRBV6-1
CASSVGLQGTYGYTF
TGTGCCAGCAGTGTAGGCCTACAGGGGACCTATGGCTACACCTTC
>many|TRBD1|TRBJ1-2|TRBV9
CASSVVPGQGAGYTF
TGTGCCAGCAGCGTAGTCCCGGGACAGGGGGCCGGCTACACCTTC
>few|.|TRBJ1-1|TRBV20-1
CSARTGTEAFF
TGCAGTGCCCGTACGGGGACTGAAGCTTTCTTT
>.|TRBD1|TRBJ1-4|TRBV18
CASSGTALEEKLFF
TGTGCCAGCTCCGGGACAGCGTTGGAGGAAAAACTGTTTTTT
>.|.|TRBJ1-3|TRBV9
CASSVAGPNSGNTIYF
TGTGCCAGCAGCGTAGCGGGGCCGAACTCTGGAAACACCATATATTTT
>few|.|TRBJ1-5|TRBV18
CASSPPGTQPQHF
TGTGCCAGCTCACCGCCAGGAACTCAGCCCCAGCATTTT
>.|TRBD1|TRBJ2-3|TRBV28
CASSSSGTGGDTQYF
TGTGCCAGCAGTTCCTCCGGGACAGGGGGGGATACGCAGTATTTT
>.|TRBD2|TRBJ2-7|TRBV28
CASRTSGYEQYF
TGTGCCAGCCGGACTAGCGGGTACGAGCAGTACTTC
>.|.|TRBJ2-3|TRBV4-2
CASSQRHSWGTDTQYF
TGTGCCAGCAGCCAAAGACATAGCTGGGGCACAGATACGCAGTATTTT
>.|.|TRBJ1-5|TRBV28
CASSLWAGSQPQHF
TGTGCCAGCAGTTTATGGGCAGGGAGTCAGCCCCAGCATTTT
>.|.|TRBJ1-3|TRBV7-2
CASSLAGTGNTIYF
TGTGCCAGCAGCTTAGCCGGAACTGGAAACACCATATATTTT
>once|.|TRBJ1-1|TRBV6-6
CASSDRHTEAFF
TGTGCCAGCAGCGATCGACACACTGAAGCTTTCTTT